This T cell receptor (beta chain) stems from a study of response to subunit inactivated influenza vaccine. This clonotype was observed at least ten times. Its cognate antigen is unknown. Study results and caveats: A suggestion made by the authors is that each seasonal influenza vaccination recruits few new T cells.

V was clipped by 4 bases and J by 7 bases, with 22 bases between them. Germline V gives CDR1 SGHAT, CDR2 FQNNGV. This CDR3 is 16 amino acids long. TCRdb reanalysed the RT-PCR reads using MiXCR and keeps one entry per CDR3 protein. Among around 650,000 distinct CDR3 sequences, about a sixth were seen once, and the ten largest hold under 14%. The chain combines TRBV11-2 with TRBJ2-5; no reliable D call. The input for sequencing was PBMCs from blood, taken roughly 13 days after vaccination. The sequence was collected from a man between 45 and 60 years old who received an inactivated influenza vaccine. In nucleotides, the CDR3 is TGTGCCAGCAGCTCCCTTAAACGGACGGACGAAGGGACCCAGTACTTC. The encoded protein is CASSSLKRTDEGTQYF.